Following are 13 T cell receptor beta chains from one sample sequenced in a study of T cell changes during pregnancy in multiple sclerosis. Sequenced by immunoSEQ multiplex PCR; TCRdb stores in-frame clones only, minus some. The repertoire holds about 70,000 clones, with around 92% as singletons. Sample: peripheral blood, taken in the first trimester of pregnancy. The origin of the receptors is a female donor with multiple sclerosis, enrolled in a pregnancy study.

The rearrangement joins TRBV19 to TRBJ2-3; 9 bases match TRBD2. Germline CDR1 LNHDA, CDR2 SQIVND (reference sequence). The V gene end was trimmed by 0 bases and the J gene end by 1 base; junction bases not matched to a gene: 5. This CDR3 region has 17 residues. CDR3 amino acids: CASSIDLLAGGTDTQYF. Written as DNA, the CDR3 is TGTGCCAGTAGTATAGATCTCTTAGCGGGGGGCACAGATACGCAGTATTTT.

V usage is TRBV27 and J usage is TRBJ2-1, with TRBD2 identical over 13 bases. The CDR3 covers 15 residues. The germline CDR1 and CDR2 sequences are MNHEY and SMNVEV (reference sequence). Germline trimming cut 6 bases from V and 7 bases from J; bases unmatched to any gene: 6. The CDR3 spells CASSTGLAGDNEQFF. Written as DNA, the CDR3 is TGTGCCAGCAGCACCGGACTAGCGGGAGATAATGAGCAGTTCTTC.

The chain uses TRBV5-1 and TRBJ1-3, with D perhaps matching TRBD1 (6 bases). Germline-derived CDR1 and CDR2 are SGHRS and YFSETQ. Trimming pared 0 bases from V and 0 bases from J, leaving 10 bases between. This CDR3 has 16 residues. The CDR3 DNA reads TGCGCCAGCAGCTTGGGAGGACAGCACTCTGGAAACACCATATATTTT. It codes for CASSLGGQHSGNTIYF.

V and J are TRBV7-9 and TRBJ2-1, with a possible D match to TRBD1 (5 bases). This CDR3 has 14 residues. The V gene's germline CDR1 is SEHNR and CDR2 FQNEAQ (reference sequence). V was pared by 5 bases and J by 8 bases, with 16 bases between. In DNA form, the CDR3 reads TGTGCCAGCAGCCCAGGGATGCTTGGTGATGAGCAGTTCTTC. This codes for CASSPGMLGDEQFF.

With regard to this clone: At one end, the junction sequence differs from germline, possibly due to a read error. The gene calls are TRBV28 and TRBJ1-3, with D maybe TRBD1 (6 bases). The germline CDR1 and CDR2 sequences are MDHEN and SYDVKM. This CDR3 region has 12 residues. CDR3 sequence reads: CASRKDRRGSHF. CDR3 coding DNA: TGTGCCAGCAGGAAAGACAGGCGAGGGTCCCACTTT.

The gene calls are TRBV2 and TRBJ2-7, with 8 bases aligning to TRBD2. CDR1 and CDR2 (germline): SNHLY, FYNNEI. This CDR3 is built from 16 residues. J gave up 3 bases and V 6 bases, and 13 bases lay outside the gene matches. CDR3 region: CASSPGVLAALYEQYF. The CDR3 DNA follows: TGTGCCAGCAGCCCTGGGGTACTAGCGGCCCTCTACGAGCAGTACTTC.

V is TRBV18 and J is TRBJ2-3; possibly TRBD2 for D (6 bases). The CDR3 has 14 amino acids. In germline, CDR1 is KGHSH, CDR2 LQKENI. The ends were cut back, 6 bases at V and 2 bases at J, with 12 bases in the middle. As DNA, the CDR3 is TGTGCCAGCTCCCGTGGGACTTCCACAGATACGCAGTATTTT. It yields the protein CASSRGTSTDTQYF.

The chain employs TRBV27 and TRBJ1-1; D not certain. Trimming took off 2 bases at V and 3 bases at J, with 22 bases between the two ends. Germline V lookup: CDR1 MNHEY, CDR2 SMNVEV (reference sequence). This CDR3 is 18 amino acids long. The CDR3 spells CASSLISPFGGRDTEAFF. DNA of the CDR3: TGTGCCAGCAGTTTAATTAGCCCCTTTGGAGGGAGAGACACTGAAGCTTTCTTT.

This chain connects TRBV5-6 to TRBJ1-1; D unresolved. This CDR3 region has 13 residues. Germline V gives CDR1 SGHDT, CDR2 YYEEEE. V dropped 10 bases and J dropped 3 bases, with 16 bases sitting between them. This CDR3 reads CAQIRGGYTEAFF. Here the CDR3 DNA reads TGTGCCCAGATTCGGGGAGGGTACACTGAAGCTTTCTTT.

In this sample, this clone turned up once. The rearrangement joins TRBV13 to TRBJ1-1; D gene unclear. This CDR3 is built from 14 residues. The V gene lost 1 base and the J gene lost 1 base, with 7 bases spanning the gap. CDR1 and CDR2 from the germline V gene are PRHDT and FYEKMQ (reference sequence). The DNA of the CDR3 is TGTGCCAGCAGCTTAGTGGGCAGGAACACTGAAGCTTTCTTT. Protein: CASSLVGRNTEAFF.

Here the CDR3 DNA reads TGTGCCAGCAGTGAAAACAGGGGGAGGAATTCACCCCTCCACTTT. Translation: CASSENRGRNSPLHF. This sequence joins TRBV6-1 and TRBJ1-6; 8 nucleotides agree with TRBD1. Germline V gives CDR1 MNHNS, CDR2 SASEGT. Losses at the gene ends were 2 bases for V and 7 bases for J; bases not matched to a gene: 4. The CDR3 length is 15 residues.

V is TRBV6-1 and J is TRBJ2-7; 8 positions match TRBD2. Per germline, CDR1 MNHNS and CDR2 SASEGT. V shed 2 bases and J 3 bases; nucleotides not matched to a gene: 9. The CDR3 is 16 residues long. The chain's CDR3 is CASSEYLAGYIYEQYF. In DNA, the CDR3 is TGTGCCAGCAGTGAATACTTAGCGGGATATATCTACGAGCAGTACTTC.

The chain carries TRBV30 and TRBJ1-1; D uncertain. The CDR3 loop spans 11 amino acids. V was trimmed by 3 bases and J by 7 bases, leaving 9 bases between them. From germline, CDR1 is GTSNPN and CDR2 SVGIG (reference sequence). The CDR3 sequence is CAWSAPGEAFF. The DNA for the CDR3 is TGTGCCTGGAGCGCCCCGGGTGAAGCTTTCTTT.